This TCR beta chain was captured by sequencing in a study of blood T cell repertoires in COVID-19. Study information: Sources were T cells, B-cell-depleted T cells, or PBMCs; the material itself was cDNA or gDNA.

Using immunoSEQ multiplex PCR, the repertoire was profiled, and TCRdb retains in-frame clones only, with some absent. The sample includes tens of thousands of clones, about 80% of them seen just once. CDR1 and CDR2 from the germline V gene are MNHEY and SMNVEV (reference sequence). The V gene end was trimmed by 5 bases and the J gene end by 7 bases; junction bases not matched to a gene: 7. This CDR3 is built from 13 residues. Specimen: peripheral blood. This chain joins TRBV27 and TRBJ2-5; 7 positions match TRBD1. This sequence originates from a woman between 65 and 79 years old with acute or convalescent COVID-19. As DNA, the CDR3 is TGTGCCAGCAGTCCGGGACAGTGGGGGACCCAGTACTTC. It translates to CASSPGQWGTQYF.